At least ten counts were recorded for the clone carrying this T cell receptor (beta chain). These data come from a study of T-cell reconstitution after alpha-beta-depleted transplantation in children. Library preparation (for TCRbeta) was performed with unique molecular identifiers. TCRdb reprocessed the PCR reads via MiXCR and lists one record per CDR3 protein. This sample has around 500,000 distinct CDR3 sequences, with around 12% found just once. The germline V gene has CDR1 SGHTS and CDR2 YDEGEE. The V end lost 5 bases, the J end lost 2 bases, and 14 bases lay between the germline ends. The CDR3 loop spans 14 amino acids.

This chain uses TRBV5-8 with TRBJ2-7; a weak D match, TRBD2 (5 bases). Sequences were derived from PBMCs from the stem cell graft donor, sampled from the stem cell graft. This TCR was recovered from a human donor who donated a stem cell graft to a child with combined immunodeficiency. In nucleotides, the CDR3 is TGTGCCAGCAGAGTTAGCGTTAACCCCTACGAGCAGTACTTC. Translated: CASRVSVNPYEQYF.